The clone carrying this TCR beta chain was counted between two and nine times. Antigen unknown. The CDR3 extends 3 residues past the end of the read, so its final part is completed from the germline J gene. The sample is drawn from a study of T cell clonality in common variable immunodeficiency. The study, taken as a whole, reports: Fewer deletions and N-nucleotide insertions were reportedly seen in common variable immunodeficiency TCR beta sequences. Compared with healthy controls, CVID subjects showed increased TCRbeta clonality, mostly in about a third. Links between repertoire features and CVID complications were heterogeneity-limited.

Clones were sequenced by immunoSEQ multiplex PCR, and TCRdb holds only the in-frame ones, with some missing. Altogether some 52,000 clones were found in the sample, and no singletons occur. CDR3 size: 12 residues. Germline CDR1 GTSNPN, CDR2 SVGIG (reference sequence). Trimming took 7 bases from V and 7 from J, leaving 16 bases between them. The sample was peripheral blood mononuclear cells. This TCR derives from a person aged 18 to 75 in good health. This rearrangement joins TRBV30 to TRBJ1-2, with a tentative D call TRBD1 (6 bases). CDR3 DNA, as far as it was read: TGTGCCTTTTTACAGGGTCCCTCTGGC. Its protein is CAFLQGPSG. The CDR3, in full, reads CAFLQGPSGYTF.